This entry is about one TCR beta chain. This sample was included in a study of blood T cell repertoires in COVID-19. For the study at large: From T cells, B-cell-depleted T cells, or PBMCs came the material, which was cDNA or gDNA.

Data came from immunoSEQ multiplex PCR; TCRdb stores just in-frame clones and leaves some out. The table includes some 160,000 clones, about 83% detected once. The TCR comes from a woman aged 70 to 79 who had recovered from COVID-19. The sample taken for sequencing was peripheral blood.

DNA of the CDR3: TGCGCCAGCAGCAAGACTAGTACGGTCGGGGAGCTGTTTTTT. It specifies CASSKTSTVGELFF. The chain joins TRBV5-1 to TRBJ2-2, with D possibly being TRBD2 (6 bases). The CDR3 runs to 14 residues. Germline CDR1 reads SGHRS; CDR2 reads YFSETQ. V was clipped by 4 bases and J by 7 bases, with 14 bases between them.